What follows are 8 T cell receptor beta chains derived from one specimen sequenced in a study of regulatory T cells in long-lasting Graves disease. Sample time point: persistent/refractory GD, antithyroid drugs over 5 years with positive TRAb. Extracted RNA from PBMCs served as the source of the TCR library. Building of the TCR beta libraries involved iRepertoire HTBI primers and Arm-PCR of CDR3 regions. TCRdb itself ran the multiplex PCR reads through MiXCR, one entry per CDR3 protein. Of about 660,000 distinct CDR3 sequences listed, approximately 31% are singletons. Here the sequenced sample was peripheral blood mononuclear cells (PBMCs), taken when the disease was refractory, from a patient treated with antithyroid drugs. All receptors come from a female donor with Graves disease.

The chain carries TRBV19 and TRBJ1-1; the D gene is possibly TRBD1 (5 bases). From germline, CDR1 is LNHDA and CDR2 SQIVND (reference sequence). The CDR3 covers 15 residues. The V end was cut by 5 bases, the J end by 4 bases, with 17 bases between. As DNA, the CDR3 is TGTGCCAGTAGTGCATCGGGACGGATGGGCACTGAAGCTTTCTTT. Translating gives CASSASGRMGTEAFF.

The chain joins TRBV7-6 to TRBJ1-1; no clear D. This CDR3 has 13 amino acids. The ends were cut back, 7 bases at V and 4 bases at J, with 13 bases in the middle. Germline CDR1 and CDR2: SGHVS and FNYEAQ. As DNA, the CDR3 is TGTGCCAGCAAGGGCGAGGTGACCACTGAAGCTTTCTTT. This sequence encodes CASKGEVTTEAFF.

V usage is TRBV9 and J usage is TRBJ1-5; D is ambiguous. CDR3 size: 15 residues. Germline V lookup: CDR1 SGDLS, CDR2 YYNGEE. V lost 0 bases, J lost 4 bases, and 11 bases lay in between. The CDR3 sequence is CASSVEADRNQPQHF. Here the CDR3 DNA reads TGTGCCAGCAGCGTAGAAGCGGACCGAAATCAGCCCCAGCATTTT.

The DNA for the CDR3 is TGTGCCAGCAGTTACCGTTCGGCTAGCGGGGGCTCCTACGAGCAGTACTTC. This codes for CASSYRSASGGSYEQYF. This chain uses TRBV6-2 or TRBV6-3 with TRBJ2-7; 10 bases align to TRBD2. Trimming took 2 bases from V and 0 from J; bases not matched to a gene: 7. CDR1 is MNHEY, CDR2 SVGEGT, per germline. The CDR3 contains 17 residues.

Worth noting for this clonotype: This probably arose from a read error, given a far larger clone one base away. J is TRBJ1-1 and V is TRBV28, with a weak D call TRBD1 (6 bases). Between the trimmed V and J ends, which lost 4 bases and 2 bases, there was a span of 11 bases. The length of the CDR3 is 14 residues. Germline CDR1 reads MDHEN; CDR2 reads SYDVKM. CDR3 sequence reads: CASSSGHINTEAFF. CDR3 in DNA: TGTGCCAGCAGTTCGGGACACATAAACACTGAAGCTTTCTTT.

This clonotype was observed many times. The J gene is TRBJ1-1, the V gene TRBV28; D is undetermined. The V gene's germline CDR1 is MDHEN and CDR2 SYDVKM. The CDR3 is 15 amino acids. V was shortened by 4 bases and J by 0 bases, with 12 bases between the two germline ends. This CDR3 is CASSYPGRLNTEAFF. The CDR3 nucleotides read TGTGCCAGCAGTTACCCTGGACGATTGAACACTGAAGCTTTCTTT.

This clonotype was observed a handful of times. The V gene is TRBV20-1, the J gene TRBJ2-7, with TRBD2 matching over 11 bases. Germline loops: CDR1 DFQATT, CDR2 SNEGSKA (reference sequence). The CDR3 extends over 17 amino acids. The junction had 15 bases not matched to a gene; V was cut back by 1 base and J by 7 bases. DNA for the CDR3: TGCAGTGCTAGAGGGCCGGCAACTAGCGGGAGTTTCGGTGAGCAGTACTTC. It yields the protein CSARGPATSGSFGEQYF.

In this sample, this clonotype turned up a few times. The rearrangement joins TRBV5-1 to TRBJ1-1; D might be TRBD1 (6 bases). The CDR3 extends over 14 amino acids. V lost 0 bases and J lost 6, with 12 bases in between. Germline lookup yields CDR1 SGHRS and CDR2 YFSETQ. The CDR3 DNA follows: TGCGCCAGCAGCTTGGAAGGCAGGGGTGCTGAAGCTTTCTTT. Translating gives CASSLEGRGAEAFF.